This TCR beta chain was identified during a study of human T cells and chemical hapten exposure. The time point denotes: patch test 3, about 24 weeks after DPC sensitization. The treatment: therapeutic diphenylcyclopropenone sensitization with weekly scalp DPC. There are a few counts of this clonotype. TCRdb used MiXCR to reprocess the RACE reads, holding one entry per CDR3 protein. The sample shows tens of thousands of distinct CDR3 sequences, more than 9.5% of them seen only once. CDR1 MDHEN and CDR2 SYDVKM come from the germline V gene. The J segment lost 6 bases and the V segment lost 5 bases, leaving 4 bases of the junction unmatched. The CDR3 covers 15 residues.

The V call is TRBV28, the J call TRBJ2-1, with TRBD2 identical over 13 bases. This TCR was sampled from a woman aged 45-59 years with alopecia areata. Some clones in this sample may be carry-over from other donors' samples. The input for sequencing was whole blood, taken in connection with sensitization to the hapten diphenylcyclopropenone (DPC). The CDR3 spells CASSGGLAGVNEQFF. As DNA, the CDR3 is TGTGCCAGCAGTGGCGGACTAGCGGGAGTCAATGAGCAGTTCTTC.